This T cell receptor (beta chain) was captured by sequencing in a study of long-term antiretroviral therapy in people with HIV. In regard to this clone: Its antigen is currently unknown.

The assay, immunoSEQ v3.0, was run at survey level. TCRdb's copy holds only in-frame clones and misses some; the assay was immunoSEQ multiplex PCR. Of some 21,000 clones in the sample, about nine tenths were seen once. Study-level findings and limits: Following ART, diversity rose but still fell short of transplant donor controls. Clonal expansions arising prior to ART prevailed in the repertoire at every time point. Information on adherence, resistance and therapy changes was unavailable.

V gave up 0 bases and J gave up 10 bases; unmatched junction bases: 11. CDR1 and CDR2 from the germline V gene are LGHNA and YNFKEQ. The CDR3 totals 17 residues. The sequence derives from a man between 18 and 29 years old with HIV. The rearrangement links TRBV4-2 to TRBJ2-1; 11 bases are a match to TRBD2. Sample: unsorted PBMCs, taken 0.2 years before starting antiretroviral therapy. CDR3 sequence reads: CASSQEGLAGSLREQFF. The CDR3 nucleotides read TGTGCCAGCAGCCAAGAAGGACTAGCGGGCTCCCTCAGGGAGCAGTTCTTC.